This record covers a single T cell receptor (beta chain). Libraries of TCR beta came from iRepertoire HTBI primers plus Arm-PCR of CDR3 regions. TCRdb ran MiXCR on the multiplex PCR reads and lists one entry per CDR3 protein. The repertoire holds some 330,000 distinct CDR3 sequences, roughly 10% seen once, with 15% to 20% in the top ten. Regarding time point: newly diagnosed GD, antithyroid drugs for less than 3 months. Construction of the TCR library relied on RNA isolated from PBMCs. This entry comes from a study of regulatory T cells in long-lasting Graves disease. Overall study context: Antithyroid drug exposure in newly diagnosed Graves' patients had lasted under 3 months.

This same sample was also taken into another study, of T cells in Graves' hyperthyroidism and ophthalmopathy. According to that study: Graves' hyperthyroidism without ophthalmopathy progression within 18 months was termed stable.

The receptor was isolated from a woman younger than 30 with Graves disease. Specimen: peripheral blood mononuclear cells (PBMCs), collected at new diagnosis, from a patient treated with antithyroid drugs.

CDR3 region: CASTLLEVVNYGYTF. The CDR3 nucleotides read TGTGCCAGCACCCTATTGGAGGTAGTAAACTATGGCTACACCTTC. This chain uses TRBV7-2 with TRBJ1-2; no definite D call. The ends were cut back, 7 bases at V and 2 bases at J, with 17 bases in the middle. The CDR3 is made up of 15 amino acids. Per the germline V gene, CDR1 is SGHTA and CDR2 is FQGNSA.